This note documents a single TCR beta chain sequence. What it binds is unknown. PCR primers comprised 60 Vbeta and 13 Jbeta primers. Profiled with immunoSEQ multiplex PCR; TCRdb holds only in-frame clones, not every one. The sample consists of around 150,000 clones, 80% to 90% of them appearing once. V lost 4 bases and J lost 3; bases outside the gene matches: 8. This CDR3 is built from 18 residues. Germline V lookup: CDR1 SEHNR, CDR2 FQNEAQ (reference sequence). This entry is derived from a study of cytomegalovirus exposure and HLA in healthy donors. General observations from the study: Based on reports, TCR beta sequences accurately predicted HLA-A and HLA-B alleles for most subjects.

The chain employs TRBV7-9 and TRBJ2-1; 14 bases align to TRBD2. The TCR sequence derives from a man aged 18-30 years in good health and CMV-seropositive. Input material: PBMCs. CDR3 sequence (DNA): TGTGCCAGCAGCTCCGGGACTAGCGGGGGCCCAGACTACAATGAGCAGTTCTTC. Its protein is CASSSGTSGGPDYNEQFF.